These 20 T cell receptor beta chains originate from one sample sequenced in a study of OX40 agonist ivuxolimab in advanced cancers. The data were produced by immunoSEQ multiplex PCR, yet TCRdb's version contains in-frame clones alone and is incomplete. The sample has around 69,000 clones; 85% to 90% are singletons. The sequenced sample was CD4+ or CD8+ T cells sorted from blood, obtained in a trial of the OX40 agonist ivuxolimab. These receptors originate from an adult with an advanced solid tumor such as melanoma, head and neck, liver or kidney cancer.

The rearrangement uses TRBV7-9 and TRBJ2-3; D gene ambiguous. This CDR3 is 12 amino acids long. V was trimmed by 5 bases and J by 6 bases, leaving 9 bases between them. Germline V gene lookup returns CDR1 SEHNR and CDR2 FQNEAQ (reference sequence). The CDR3 DNA reads as TGTGCCAGCAGCCCAACCCGGGATACGCAGTATTTT. This encodes CASSPTRDTQYF.

The CDR3 loop is CASSILDSNQPQHF. The CDR3 DNA reads TGTGCCAGTAGTATTTTGGATAGCAATCAGCCCCAGCATTTT. This chain links TRBV19 with TRBJ1-5; D not resolved. The CDR3 totals 14 residues. V lost 3 bases to trimming and J lost 0 bases, with 6 bases between them. CDR1 LNHDA and CDR2 SQIVND come from the germline V gene (reference sequence). Full variable domain (rest looked up from reference TRBV19 and TRBJ1-5): DGGITQSPKYLFRKEGQNVTLSCEQNLNHDAMYWYRQDPGQGLRLIYYSQIVNDFQKGDIAEGYSVSREKKESFPLTVTSAQKNPTAFYLCASSILDSNQPQHFGDGTRLSIL.

The gene calls are TRBV2 and TRBJ2-3; the D gene is possibly TRBD2 (6 bases). Germline values: CDR1 SNHLY, CDR2 FYNNEI. Deletions cut 6 bases from V and 0 bases from J, with 16 bases between. This CDR3 is 16 amino acids long. Here the CDR3 DNA reads TGTGCCAGCAGACCGGGACTCGATGCTAGCACAGATACGCAGTATTTT. Protein sequence: CASRPGLDASTDTQYF. Drawing the rest from reference TRBV2 and TRBJ2-3, the complete variable domain is EPEVTQTPSHQVTQMGQEVILRCVPISNHLYFYWYRQILGQKVEFLVSFYNNEISEKSEIFDDQFSVERPDGSNFTLKIRSTKLEDSAMYFCASRPGLDASTDTQYFGPGTRLTVL.

The chain links TRBV5-8 to TRBJ2-5, with a possible D match to TRBD2 (5 bases). Trimming took 3 bases from V and 0 from J, leaving 9 bases between them. CDR1 and CDR2 from the germline V gene are SGHTS and YDEGEE. The CDR3 covers 14 residues. The CDR3 DNA reads as TGTGCCAGCAGCTCACGGACTTACCAAGAGACCCAGTACTTC. Translating gives CASSSRTYQETQYF.

This chain links TRBV10-3 with TRBJ2-7; 7 bases line up with TRBD1. The CDR3 spans 15 residues. With 1 base clipped from V and 4 bases from J, the junction kept 7 bases outside the gene matches. In germline, CDR1 is ENHRY, CDR2 SYGVKD. CDR3 sequence (DNA): TGTGCCATCAGTGAGTTCGGGGTACAGGGGTACGAGCAGTACTTC. Protein: CAISEFGVQGYEQYF.

The chain employs TRBV5-1 and TRBJ2-5; possible D gene TRBD2, 5 bases. Trimming removed 0 bases from V and 2 bases from J, with 8 bases in between. CDR3 length: 14 residues. Germline CDR1 and CDR2: SGHRS and YFSETQ. CDR3 region: CASSLERLQETQYF. DNA for the CDR3: TGCGCCAGCAGCTTGGAGCGGCTGCAAGAGACCCAGTACTTC.

The rearrangement uses TRBV5-1 and TRBJ2-3; perhaps TRBD2 as D (5 bases). V was pared by 1 base and J by 6 bases, with 12 bases between. CDR1 SGHRS and CDR2 YFSETQ come from the germline V gene. This CDR3 comprises 14 residues. DNA of the CDR3: TGCGCCAGCAGCTTGAGGCAAACGGGGGATACGCAGTATTTT. Amino acid sequence: CASSLRQTGDTQYF.

The chain recombines TRBV18 with TRBJ2-1; 12 nucleotides line up with TRBD2. The length of the CDR3 is 21 residues. Per the germline V gene, CDR1 is KGHSH and CDR2 is LQKENI. V was clipped by 2 bases and J by 6 bases; unmatched bases: 20. For the CDR3, the DNA is TGTGCCAGCTCACCAGAGATCCCGGACAGATCTAGCGGGAGGGCCTTCAATGAGCAGTTCTTC. Translating gives CASSPEIPDRSSGRAFNEQFF.

J is TRBJ2-3 and V is TRBV28, with 7 bases fitting TRBD1. Germline V gene sequence: CDR1 MDHEN, CDR2 SYDVKM. The CDR3 contains 12 residues. V dropped 10 bases and J dropped 2; count of bases not matched to a gene: 3. This chain's CDR3 is CATGTVTDTQYF. The CDR3 DNA follows: TGTGCCACCGGGACAGTCACAGATACGCAGTATTTT.

V and J are TRBV28 and TRBJ2-2; D gene uncertain. The CDR3 is 14 residues long. The V gene's germline CDR1 is MDHEN and CDR2 SYDVKM. With 1 base removed from V and 4 bases from J, the gap between germline ends came to 7 bases. CDR3 region: CASSLYLRTGELFF. DNA of the CDR3: TGTGCCAGCAGTTTATATCTTCGCACCGGGGAGCTGTTTTTT.

The chain has TRBV5-1 and TRBJ1-4; D is undetermined. Germline V lookup: CDR1 SGHRS, CDR2 YFSETQ. V was clipped by 0 bases and J by 8 bases, with 14 bases between them. The CDR3 covers 15 residues. The CDR3 DNA sequence: TGCGCCAGCAGCTTGGACGCCTTAACGATGGAAAAACTGTTTTTT. The encoded protein is CASSLDALTMEKLFF.

The chain joins TRBV19 to TRBJ1-5; a possible D gene is TRBD1 (6 bases). Looked up from germline, CDR1 is LNHDA and CDR2 is SQIVND (reference sequence). The CDR3 has 16 residues. V was trimmed by 9 bases and J by 0 bases, leaving 18 bases between them. The CDR3 loop is CASGGVSGVSNQPQHF. The CDR3 nucleotides are TGTGCCAGCGGAGGAGTCTCAGGGGTTAGCAATCAGCCCCAGCATTTT.

The V gene is TRBV15, the J gene TRBJ1-6; 10 bases align to TRBD1. Germline V CDR1 and CDR2: LNHNV, YYDKDF (reference sequence). The CDR3 runs 14 residues. The J segment lost 7 bases and the V segment lost 3 bases, leaving 0 bases of the junction unmatched. In nucleotides, the CDR3 is TGTGCCACCAGCAGGGGACAGGGGAATTCACCCCTCCACTTT. Protein product: CATSRGQGNSPLHF.

Of note for this clone: The germline gene is not matched at one end of the junction; a read error may be the cause. The chain links TRBV7-7 to TRBJ2-1, with 10 bases that match TRBD2. Germline CDR1 SSHAT, CDR2 FNYEAQ (reference sequence). The CDR3 runs to 16 residues. The CDR3 sequence is CASKSGGGRSYNEQFF. DNA for the CDR3: TGTGCTAGCAAAAGCGGGGGGGGAAGGTCCTACAATGAGCAGTTCTTC.

The V and J genes are TRBV5-1 and TRBJ2-5, with TRBD2 as a possible D gene (6 bases). The CDR3 is 14 residues long. CDR1 and CDR2 (germline): SGHRS, YFSETQ. Trimming removed 3 bases from V and 2 bases from J, with 11 bases in between. In DNA form, the CDR3 reads TGCGCCAGCAGCTCTGGTGGGGGGCAAGAGACCCAGTACTTC. It codes for CASSSGGGQETQYF.

This rearrangement joins TRBV7-8 to TRBJ1-6; 11 bases are shared with TRBD1. CDR3 length: 14 amino acids. V was pared by 3 bases and J by 9 bases, with 1 base of the junction left unmatched. Germline CDR1 is SGHVS and CDR2 is FQNEAQ. DNA of the CDR3: TGTGCCAGCAGCTTCGGACAGGGGGCTTCACCCCTCCACTTT. Protein: CASSFGQGASPLHF.

Written as DNA, the CDR3 is TGTGCCAGCAGTGAAATGTGGGAGGGCACTGAAGCTTTCTTT. It is translated as CASSEMWEGTEAFF. The V and J genes are TRBV2 and TRBJ1-1; no clear D. The CDR3 consists of 14 residues. Trimming removed 2 bases from V and 4 bases from J, with 11 bases in between. CDR1 and CDR2 from the germline V gene are SNHLY and FYNNEI.

The chain carries TRBV11-1 and TRBJ1-4, with unresolved D. The CDR3 totals 15 residues. V was cut by 4 bases and J by 3 bases, with 12 bases left in between. Germline CDR1 reads SGHAT; CDR2 reads FQDESV (reference sequence). The DNA of the CDR3 is TGTGCCAGCAGCTCATCGTTGAGATCTAATGAAAAACTGTTTTTT. Translating gives CASSSSLRSNEKLFF. The variable domain in full, completed from reference TRBV11-1 and TRBJ1-4, reads EAEVAQSPRYKITEKSQAVAFWCDPISGHATLYWYRQILGQGPELLVQFQDESVVDDSQLPKDRFSAERLKGVDSTLKIQPAELGDSAMYLCASSSSLRSNEKLFFGSGTQLSVL.

The CDR3 here is CASREQGNDGQFF. The CDR3 bases are TGCGCCAGCAGAGAACAGGGTAATGATGGGCAGTTCTTC. The rearrangement links TRBV5-1 to TRBJ2-1, with D tentatively TRBD1 (6 bases). Germline CDR1 and CDR2: SGHRS and YFSETQ. This CDR3 is built from 13 residues. V shed 5 bases and J shed 12 bases, with 18 bases lying between them.

V usage is TRBV4-2 and J usage is TRBJ2-1; D uncertain. Germline-derived CDR1 and CDR2 are LGHNA and YNFKEQ. Trimming left V 0 bases short and J 2 bases short, with 17 bases between. The CDR3 length is 18 residues. CDR3 sequence (DNA): TGTGCCAGCAGCCAAGATCTCTTTAATGCAGGTACCTACAATGAGCAGTTCTTC. Translated: CASSQDLFNAGTYNEQFF.